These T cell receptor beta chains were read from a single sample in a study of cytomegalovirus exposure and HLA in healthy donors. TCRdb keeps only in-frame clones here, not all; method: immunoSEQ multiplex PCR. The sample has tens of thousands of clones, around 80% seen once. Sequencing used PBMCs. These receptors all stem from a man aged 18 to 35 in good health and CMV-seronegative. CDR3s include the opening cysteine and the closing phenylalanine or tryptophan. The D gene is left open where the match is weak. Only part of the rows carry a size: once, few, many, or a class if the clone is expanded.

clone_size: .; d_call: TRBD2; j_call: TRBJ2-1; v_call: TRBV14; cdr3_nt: TGTGCCAGCAGCCGCGGACTAGCGGGGGGTTTTTTGGATGAGCAGTTCTTC; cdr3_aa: CASSRGLAGGFLDEQFF
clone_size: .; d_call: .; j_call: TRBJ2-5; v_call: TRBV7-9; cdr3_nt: TGTGCCAGCAGCCAATCTCGGCAGGGGCCACAAGAGACCCAGTACTTC; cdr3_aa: CASSQSRQGPQETQYF
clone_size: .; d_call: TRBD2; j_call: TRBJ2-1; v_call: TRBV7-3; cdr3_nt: TGTGCCAGCAGTTTCGGACTAGCGGTATACAATGAGCAGTTCTTC; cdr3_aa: CASSFGLAVYNEQFF
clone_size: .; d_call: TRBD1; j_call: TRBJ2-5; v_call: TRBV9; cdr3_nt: TGTGCCAGCAGCGTCCAACCCCGTCCGGACAGGGGGCGCTTCGAAGAGACCCAGTACTTC; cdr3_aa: CASSVQPRPDRGRFEETQYF
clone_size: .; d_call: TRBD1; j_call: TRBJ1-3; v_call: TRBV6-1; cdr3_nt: TGTGCCAGCAGCCAGACAGGGTCTGGAAACACCATATATTTT; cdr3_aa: CASSQTGSGNTIYF
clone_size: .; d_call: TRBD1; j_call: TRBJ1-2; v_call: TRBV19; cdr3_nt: TGTGCCAGTAGTTCCCGGACAGGGCTCTATGGCTACACCTTC; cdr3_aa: CASSSRTGLYGYTF
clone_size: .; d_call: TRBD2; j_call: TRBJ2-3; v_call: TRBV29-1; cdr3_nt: TGCAGCGTTGAATTACTAGCGGGGGGCACAGATACGCAGTATTTT; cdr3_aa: CSVELLAGGTDTQYF
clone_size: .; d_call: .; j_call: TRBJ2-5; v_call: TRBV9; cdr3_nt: TGTGCCAGCAGCGACGGGCAAGAGACCCAGTACTTC; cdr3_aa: CASSDGQETQYF
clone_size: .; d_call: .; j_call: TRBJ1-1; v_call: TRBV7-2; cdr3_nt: TGTGCCAGCAGCTTAACCCGGACAGCTTTTGAAGCTTTCTTT; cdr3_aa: CASSLTRTAFEAFF
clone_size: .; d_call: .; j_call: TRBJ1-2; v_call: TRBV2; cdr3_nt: TGTGCCAGCAGTGAAGATACTAACTATGGCTACACCTTC; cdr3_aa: CASSEDTNYGYTF
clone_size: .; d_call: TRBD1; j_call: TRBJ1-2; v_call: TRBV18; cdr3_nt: TGTGCCAGCTCACCACAGTCTCCTACAGGGGGCCTCGACTATGGCTACACCTTC; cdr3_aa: CASSPQSPTGGLDYGYTF
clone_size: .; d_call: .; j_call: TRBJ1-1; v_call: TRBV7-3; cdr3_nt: TGTGCCAGCAGCTCTCCAGGAAACACTGAAGCTTTCTTT; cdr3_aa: CASSSPGNTEAFF
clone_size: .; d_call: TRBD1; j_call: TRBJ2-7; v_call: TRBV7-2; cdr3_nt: TGTGCCAGCAGCTTGGACGGGACAGGGGGGTACGAGCAGTACTTC; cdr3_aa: CASSLDGTGGYEQYF
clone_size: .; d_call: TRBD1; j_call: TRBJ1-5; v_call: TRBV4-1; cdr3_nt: TGCGCCAGCAGCCAAGATAACAGGGGGTATTATAGCAATCAGCCCCAGCATTTT; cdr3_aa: CASSQDNRGYYSNQPQHF
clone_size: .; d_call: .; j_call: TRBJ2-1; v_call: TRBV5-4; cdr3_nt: TGTGCCAGCAGCTCGCGACTGGCCTACAATGAGCAGTTCTTC; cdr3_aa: CASSSRLAYNEQFF
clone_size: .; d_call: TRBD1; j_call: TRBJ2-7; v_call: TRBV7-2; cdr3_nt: TGTGCCAGCGGAGACAGGGTCTACGAGCAGTACTTC; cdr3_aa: CASGDRVYEQYF
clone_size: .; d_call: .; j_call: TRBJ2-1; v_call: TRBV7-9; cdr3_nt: TGTTCCAGCAGCTTTTCATCTAGGGAGGAGTTCTTC; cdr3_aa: CSSSFSSREEFF
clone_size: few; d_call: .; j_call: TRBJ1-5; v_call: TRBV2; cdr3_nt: TGTGCCAGCAGTGACACAGGGTATAGCAATCAGCCCCAGCATTTT; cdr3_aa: CASSDTGYSNQPQHF
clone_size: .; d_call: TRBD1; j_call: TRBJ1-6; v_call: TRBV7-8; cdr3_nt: TGTGCCAGCAGCTTATTGGGACAGCTTAATTCACCCCTCCACTTT; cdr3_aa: CASSLLGQLNSPLHF
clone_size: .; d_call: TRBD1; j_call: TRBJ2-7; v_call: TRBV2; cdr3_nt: TGTGCCAGCAGACTAACAGGGGGCTCCTACGAGCAGTACTTC; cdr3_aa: CASRLTGGSYEQYF
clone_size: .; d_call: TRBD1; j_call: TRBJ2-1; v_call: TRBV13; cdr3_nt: TGTGCCAGCAGCTCTTCTGACAGGGGGCGCGGCAATGAGCAGTTCTTC; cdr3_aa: CASSSSDRGRGNEQFF
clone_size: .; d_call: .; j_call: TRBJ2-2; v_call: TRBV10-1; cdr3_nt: TGCGCCAGCTCGCGGGGAGAGGGCGACACCGGGGAGCTGTTTTTT; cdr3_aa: CASSRGEGDTGELFF
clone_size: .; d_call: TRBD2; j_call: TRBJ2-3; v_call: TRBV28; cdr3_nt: TGTGGCAGCAGTTTAGTACTAGCGGGGGGGTGGACAGATACGCAGTATTTT; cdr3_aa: CGSSLVLAGGWTDTQYF
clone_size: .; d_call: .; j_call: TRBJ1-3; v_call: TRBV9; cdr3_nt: TGTGCCAGCAGCGCGCAGGGTTTCGGCAACACCATATATTTT; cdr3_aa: CASSAQGFGNTIYF
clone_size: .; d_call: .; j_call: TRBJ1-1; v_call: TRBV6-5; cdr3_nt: TGTGCCAGCAGTCGGGGTCTTTTCACTGAAGCTTTCTTT; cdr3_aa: CASSRGLFTEAFF
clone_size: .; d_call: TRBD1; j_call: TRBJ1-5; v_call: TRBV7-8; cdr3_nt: TGTGCCAGCAGCTTAAACAGGGGTAGCAATCAGCCCCAGCATTTT; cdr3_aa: CASSLNRGSNQPQHF
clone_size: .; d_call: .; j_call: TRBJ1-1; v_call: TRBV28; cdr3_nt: TGTGCCAGCAGTTTATGGGGGGGTGGGACTGAAGCTTTCTTT; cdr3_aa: CASSLWGGGTEAFF
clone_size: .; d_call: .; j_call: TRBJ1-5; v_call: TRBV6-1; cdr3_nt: TGTGCCAGCAGTGAAGCTCTACGAGAGCAGCCCCAGCATTTT; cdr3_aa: CASSEALREQPQHF
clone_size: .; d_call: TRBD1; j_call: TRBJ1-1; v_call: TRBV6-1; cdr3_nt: TGTGCCAGCAGTCGACAGGGACAGGGGTTGGGAGCTTTCTTT; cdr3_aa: CASSRQGQGLGAFF
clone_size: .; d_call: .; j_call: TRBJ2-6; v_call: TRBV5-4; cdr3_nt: TGTGCCAGCAGCAATCAGCGGTCTGGGGCCAACGTCCTGACTTTC; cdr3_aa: CASSNQRSGANVLTF
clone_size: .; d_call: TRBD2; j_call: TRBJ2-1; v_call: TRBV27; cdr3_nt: TGTGCCAGCAGTTTTTTTAGCGGGGGATACAATGAGCAGTTCTTC; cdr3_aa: CASSFFSGGYNEQFF
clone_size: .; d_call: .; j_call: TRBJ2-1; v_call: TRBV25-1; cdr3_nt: TGTGCCAGCAGTGAATCCTGGTCAGTCGATGAGCAGTTCTTC; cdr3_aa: CASSESWSVDEQFF
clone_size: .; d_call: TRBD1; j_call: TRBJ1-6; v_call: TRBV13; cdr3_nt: TGTGCCAGCAGCTTTCAAGGGGGCAATTCTCCCCTCCTCTTT; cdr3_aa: CASSFQGGNSPLLF
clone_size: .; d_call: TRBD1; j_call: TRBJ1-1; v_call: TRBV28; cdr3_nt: TGTGCCAGCAGTAAATGGGGGACAGGGGCTGAAGCTTTCTTT; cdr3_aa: CASSKWGTGAEAFF
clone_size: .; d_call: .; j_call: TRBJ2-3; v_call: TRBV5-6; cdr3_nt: TGTGCCAGCAGCTTGGGGCTAGCGACTAGCACAGATACGCAGTATTTT; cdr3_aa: CASSLGLATSTDTQYF
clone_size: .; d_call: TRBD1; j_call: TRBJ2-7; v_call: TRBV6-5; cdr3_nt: TGTGCCAGCAGTTACTCGGGACAGGGACACTACGAGCAGTACTTC; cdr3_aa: CASSYSGQGHYEQYF
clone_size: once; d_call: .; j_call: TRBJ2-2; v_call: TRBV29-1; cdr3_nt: TGCAGCGGACGAGGGGACTCCGGGGAGCTGTTTTTT; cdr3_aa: CSGRGDSGELFF
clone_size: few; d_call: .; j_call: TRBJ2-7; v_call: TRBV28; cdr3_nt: TGTGCCAGCAGTTACACAGGGCGGTACGAGCAGTACTTC; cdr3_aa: CASSYTGRYEQYF
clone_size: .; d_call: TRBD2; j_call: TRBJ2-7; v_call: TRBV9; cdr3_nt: TGTGCCAGCAGCGTAGAAGCGGGGGGGTACGAGCAGTACTTC; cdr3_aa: CASSVEAGGYEQYF
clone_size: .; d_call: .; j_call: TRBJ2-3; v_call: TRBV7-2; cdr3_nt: TGTGCCAGCAGCTTAGCCCACTACACAGATACGCAGTATTTT; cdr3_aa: CASSLAHYTDTQYF
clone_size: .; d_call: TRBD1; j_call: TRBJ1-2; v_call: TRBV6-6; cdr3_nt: TGTGCCAGCAGCAGCGGGACAGGGAGAGATGGCTACACCTTC; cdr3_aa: CASSSGTGRDGYTF
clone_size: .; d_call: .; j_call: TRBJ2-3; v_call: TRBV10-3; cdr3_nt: TGTGCCATCAGTGGAGGAACGTACGGCACAGATACGCAGTATTTT; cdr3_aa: CAISGGTYGTDTQYF
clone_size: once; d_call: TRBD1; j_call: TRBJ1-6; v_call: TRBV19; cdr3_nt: TGTGCCAGTAGTATAGCAGCGACAGGGAGCTCCTATAATTCACCCCTCCACTTT; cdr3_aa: CASSIAATGSSYNSPLHF
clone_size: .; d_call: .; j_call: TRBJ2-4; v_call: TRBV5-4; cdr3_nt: TGTGCCAGCAGCCCGGGACACCAAGCCAAAAACATTCAGTACTTC; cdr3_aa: CASSPGHQAKNIQYF
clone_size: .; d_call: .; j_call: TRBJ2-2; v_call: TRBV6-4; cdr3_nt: TGTGCCAGCAGTACGGGGGGCCAGGACACCGGGGAGCTGTTTTTT; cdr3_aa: CASSTGGQDTGELFF
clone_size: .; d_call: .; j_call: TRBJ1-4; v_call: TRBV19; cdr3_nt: TGTGCCAGTAGTATATCCGCGTGGGTAGGAGATGAAAAACTGTTTTTT; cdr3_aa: CASSISAWVGDEKLFF
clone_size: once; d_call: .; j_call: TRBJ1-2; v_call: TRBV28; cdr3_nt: TGTGCCAGCAGTTTATACGATTCGGGGGTTACCTTC; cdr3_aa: CASSLYDSGVTF